This is a list of T cell receptor beta chains from one sample in a study of T-cell memory formation after mild COVID-19. One entry per CDR3 protein results from TCRdb running MiXCR on the 5' RACE reads. The sample lists about 410,000 distinct CDR3 sequences, over 15% seen once, with approximately 21% in the top ten. The sequenced sample consisted of PBMCs or a T cell subset sorted from them (not recorded which). Receptor source: a man between 18 and 35 years old who had mild COVID-19 (a few samples of this study predate the infection). Cell type and time point are not known. Each CDR3 is given with its conserved first and last residue. The D gene is left open where the match is weak. The listing skips clone size in some rows; elsewhere it reads once, few, many or a size class.

size	J	D	V	DNA	CDR3
-	TRBJ2-7	TRBD1	TRBV7-7	TGTGCCAGCAGCCCATACCGGGACAGCTACGAGCAGTACTTC	CASSPYRDSYEQYF
few	TRBJ2-2	-	TRBV28	TGTGCCAGTAAGGTTTCCACCGGGGAGCTGTTTTTT	CASKVSTGELFF
few	TRBJ2-7	-	TRBV5-1	TGCGCCAGCAGCTTGTCCCCCCGGGAGGAGCAGTACTTC	CASSLSPREEQYF
few	TRBJ1-2	-	TRBV7-3	TGTGCCAGCAGCTTAGAGGGGCTGCGCTACACCTTC	CASSLEGLRYTF
many	TRBJ2-5	-	TRBV6-2/TRBV6-3	TGTGCCAGCAGCCCGGGACACACCTCAGAGACCCAGTACTTC	CASSPGHTSETQYF
-	TRBJ2-5	-	TRBV20-1	TGCAGTGCTAGAGATTCCAGTTGGTACCAAGAGACCCAGTACTTC	CSARDSSWYQETQYF
-	TRBJ2-3	-	TRBV29-1	TGCAGCGTACGGACGGACACAGATACGCAGTATTTT	CSVRTDTDTQYF
-	TRBJ2-3	-	TRBV7-2	TGTGCCAGCAGCCGAGATCGGGCATGGGGCGATACGCAGTATTTT	CASSRDRAWGDTQYF
-	TRBJ2-5	TRBD1	TRBV12-3/TRBV12-4	TGTGCCAGCCGTACAGGGGTAGTAGCAGAGACCCAGTACTTC	CASRTGVVAETQYF
-	TRBJ2-5	-	TRBV7-7	TGTGCCAGCAGCCAACAGGGTCTTGAGACCCAGTACTTC	CASSQQGLETQYF
-	TRBJ1-2	-	TRBV4-1	TGCGCCAGCAGCCAATTGTTTTCAAGGTTTTCCCCTCAGGTCACCTTC	CASSQLFSRFSPQVTF
few	TRBJ2-7	-	TRBV15	TGTGCCACCAGCAGAGATCTAACATACGAGCAGTACTTC	CATSRDLTYEQYF
few	TRBJ2-2	TRBD1	TRBV7-2	TGTGCCAGCAGCGGGCCGGGACAGGGACTCACCGGGGAGCTGTTTTTT	CASSGPGQGLTGELFF
many	TRBJ2-1	-	TRBV11-2	TGTGCCAGCAGCTTAGGACGGAACAATGAGCAGTTCTTC	CASSLGRNNEQFF
-	TRBJ2-1	TRBD1	TRBV9	TGTGCCAGCAGCGCTGGGACAGGAGGGTACAATGAGCAGTTCTTC	CASSAGTGGYNEQFF
many	TRBJ1-1	-	TRBV15	TGTGCCACCAGCAGAGGCGGGACGGGGAACACTGAAGCTTTCTTT	CATSRGGTGNTEAFF
-	TRBJ2-2	-	TRBV7-9	TGTGCCAAAGAACAGGGTAGCACCGGGGAGCTGTTTTTT	CAKEQGSTGELFF
-	TRBJ2-3	TRBD2	TRBV20-1	TGCAGTGCTAGAGTTGTAGCGGGGGGGGCCTTTAGCACAGATACGCAGTATTTT	CSARVVAGGAFSTDTQYF
-	TRBJ2-1	-	TRBV7-8	TGTGCCAGCAGCCGGTTGGGTGAGCAGTTCTTC	CASSRLGEQFF
-	TRBJ1-1	-	TRBV29-1	TGCAGCGTTGTCGACGGCCAGAACACTGAAGCTTTCTTT	CSVVDGQNTEAFF
few	TRBJ2-1	-	TRBV12-5	TGTGCTAGTGGCTCCGGGACTGGGGGCGTCAATGAGCAGTTCTTC	CASGSGTGGVNEQFF
-	TRBJ1-1	-	TRBV7-2	TGTGCCAGCAGCCGGTCAGCGCAGATCATGAACACTGAAGCTTTCTTT	CASSRSAQIMNTEAFF
few	TRBJ2-5	-	TRBV20-1	TGCAGTGCGCCCCTGGAGACCCAGTACTTC	CSAPLETQYF
-	TRBJ1-1	-	TRBV12-3/TRBV12-4	TGTGCCAGCACAGGGATGGACACTGAAGCTTTCTTT	CASTGMDTEAFF
-	TRBJ2-5	-	TRBV28	TGTGCCAGCAGTTTGCCCTTGGGAAGCATTATAGAGACCCAGTACTTC	CASSLPLGSIIETQYF
few	TRBJ1-2	-	TRBV20-1	TGCAGTGCTTACCGACTACAGGGATTTAACTATGGCTACACCTTC	CSAYRLQGFNYGYTF
-	TRBJ1-1	TRBD1	TRBV6-6	TGTGCCAGCAGTTATGGGACAGTTATGGACCCTGAAGCTTTCTTT	CASSYGTVMDPEAFF
many	TRBJ1-2	TRBD1	TRBV9	TGTGCCAGCAGCGCAGGGGGCCCTACAGCTATGGGCTACACCTTC	CASSAGGPTAMGYTF
few	TRBJ1-1	-	TRBV5-5	TGTGCCAGCAGTCTAGACAGAACTGAAGCTTTCTTT	CASSLDRTEAFF